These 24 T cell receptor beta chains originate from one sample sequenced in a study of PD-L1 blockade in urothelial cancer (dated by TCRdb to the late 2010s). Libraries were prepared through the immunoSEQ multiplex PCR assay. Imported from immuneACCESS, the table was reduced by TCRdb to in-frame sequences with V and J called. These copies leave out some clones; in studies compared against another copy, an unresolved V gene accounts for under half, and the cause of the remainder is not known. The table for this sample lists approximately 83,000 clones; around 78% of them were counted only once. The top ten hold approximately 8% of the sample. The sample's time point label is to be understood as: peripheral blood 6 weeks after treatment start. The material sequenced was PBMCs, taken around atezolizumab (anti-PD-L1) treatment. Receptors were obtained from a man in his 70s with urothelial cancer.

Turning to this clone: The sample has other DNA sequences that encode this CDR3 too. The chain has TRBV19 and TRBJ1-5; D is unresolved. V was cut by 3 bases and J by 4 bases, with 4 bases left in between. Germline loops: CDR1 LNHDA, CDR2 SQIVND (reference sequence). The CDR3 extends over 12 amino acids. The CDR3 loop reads CASSIVNQPQHF. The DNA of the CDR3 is TGTGCCAGTAGTATCGTAAATCAGCCCCAGCATTTT.

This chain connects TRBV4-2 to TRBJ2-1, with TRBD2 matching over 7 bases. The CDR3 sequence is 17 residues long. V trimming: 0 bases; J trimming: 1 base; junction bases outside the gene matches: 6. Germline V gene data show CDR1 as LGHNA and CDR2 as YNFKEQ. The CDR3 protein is CASSQDRGDSSYNEQFF. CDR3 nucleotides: TGTGCCAGCAGCCAAGATCGGGGGGACTCTTCCTACAATGAGCAGTTCTTC.

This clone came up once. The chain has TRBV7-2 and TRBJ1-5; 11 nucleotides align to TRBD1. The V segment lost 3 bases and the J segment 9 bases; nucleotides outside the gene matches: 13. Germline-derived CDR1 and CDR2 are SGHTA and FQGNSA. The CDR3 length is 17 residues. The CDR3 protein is CASSLRGGQGARWPQHF. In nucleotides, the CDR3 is TGTGCCAGCAGCTTGCGGGGCGGACAGGGGGCGAGGTGGCCCCAGCATTTT.

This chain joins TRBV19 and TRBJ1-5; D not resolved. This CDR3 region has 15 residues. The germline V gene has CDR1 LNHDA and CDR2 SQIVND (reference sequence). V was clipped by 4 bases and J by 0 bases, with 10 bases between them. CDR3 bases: TGTGCCAGTAGTACATACGCAGGTAGCAATCAGCCCCAGCATTTT. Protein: CASSTYAGSNQPQHF.

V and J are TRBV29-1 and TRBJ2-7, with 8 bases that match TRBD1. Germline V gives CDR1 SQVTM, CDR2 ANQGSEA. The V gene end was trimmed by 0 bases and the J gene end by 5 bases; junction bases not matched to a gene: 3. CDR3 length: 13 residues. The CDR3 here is CSVEDWTGNEQYF. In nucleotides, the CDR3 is TGCAGCGTTGAAGATTGGACAGGGAACGAGCAGTACTTC.

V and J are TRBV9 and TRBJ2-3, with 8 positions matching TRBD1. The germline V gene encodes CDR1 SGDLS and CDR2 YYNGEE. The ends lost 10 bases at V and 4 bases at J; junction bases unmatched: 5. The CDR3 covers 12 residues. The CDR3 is CASMDRADTQYF. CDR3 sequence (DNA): TGTGCCTCTATGGACAGGGCAGATACGCAGTATTTT.

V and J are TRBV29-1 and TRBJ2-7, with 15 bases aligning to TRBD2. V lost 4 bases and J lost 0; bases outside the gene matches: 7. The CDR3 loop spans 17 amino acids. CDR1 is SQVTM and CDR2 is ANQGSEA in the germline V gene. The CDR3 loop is CSVVPGTSGGTSYEQYF. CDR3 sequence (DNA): TGCAGCGTTGTACCCGGGACTAGCGGGGGGACCTCCTACGAGCAGTACTTC.

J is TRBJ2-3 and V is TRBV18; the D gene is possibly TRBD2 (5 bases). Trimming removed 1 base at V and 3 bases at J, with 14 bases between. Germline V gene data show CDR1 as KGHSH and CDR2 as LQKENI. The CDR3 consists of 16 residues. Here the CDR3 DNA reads TGTGCCAGCTCACCACGGGGAGCCGGTCTAACAGATACGCAGTATTTT. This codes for CASSPRGAGLTDTQYF.

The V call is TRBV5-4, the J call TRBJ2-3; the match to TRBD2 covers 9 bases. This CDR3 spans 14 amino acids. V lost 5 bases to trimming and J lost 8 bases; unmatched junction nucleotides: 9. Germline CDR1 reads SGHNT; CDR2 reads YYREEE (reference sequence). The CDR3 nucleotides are TGTGCCAGCAGTTACGAGCGGGGGGACGGTACGCAGTATTTT. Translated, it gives CASSYERGDGTQYF.

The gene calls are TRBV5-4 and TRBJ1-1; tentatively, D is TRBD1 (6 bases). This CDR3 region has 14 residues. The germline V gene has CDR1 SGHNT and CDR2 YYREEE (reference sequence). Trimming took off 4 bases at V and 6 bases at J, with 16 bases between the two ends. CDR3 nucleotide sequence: TGTGCCAGCAGCCACGGGGGGGGCGCATCTGAAGCTTTCTTT. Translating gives CASSHGGGASEAFF.

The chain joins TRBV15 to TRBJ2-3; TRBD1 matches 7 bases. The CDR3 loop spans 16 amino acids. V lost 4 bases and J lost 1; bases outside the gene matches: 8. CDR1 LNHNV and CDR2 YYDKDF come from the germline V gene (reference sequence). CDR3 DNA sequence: TGTGCCACCAGCAACCCGAGGGACAGTCGCACAGATACGCAGTATTTT. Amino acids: CATSNPRDSRTDTQYF.

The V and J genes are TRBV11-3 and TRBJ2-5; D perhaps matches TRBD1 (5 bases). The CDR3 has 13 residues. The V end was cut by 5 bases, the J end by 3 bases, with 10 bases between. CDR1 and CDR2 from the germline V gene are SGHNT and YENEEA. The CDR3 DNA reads TGTGCCAGCAGCGCGTTGACAGAAGAGACCCAGTACTTC. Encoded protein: CASSALTEETQYF.

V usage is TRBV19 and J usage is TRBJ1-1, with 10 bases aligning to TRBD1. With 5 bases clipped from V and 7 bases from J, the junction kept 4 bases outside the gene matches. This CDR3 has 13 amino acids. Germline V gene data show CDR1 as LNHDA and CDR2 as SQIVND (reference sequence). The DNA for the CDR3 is TGTGCCAGTAGTCGGGACAGGGGCTATGAAGCTTTCTTT. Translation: CASSRDRGYEAFF.

The DNA for the CDR3 is TGTGCCAGTAGTATAGACCGGACTAGCAGCTACGAGCAGTACTTC. It encodes CASSIDRTSSYEQYF. This sequence joins TRBV19 and TRBJ2-7, with 8 bases that match TRBD2. The V gene end was trimmed by 0 bases and the J gene end by 3 bases; junction bases not matched to a gene: 4. The CDR3 has 15 residues. Per germline, CDR1 LNHDA and CDR2 SQIVND (reference sequence).

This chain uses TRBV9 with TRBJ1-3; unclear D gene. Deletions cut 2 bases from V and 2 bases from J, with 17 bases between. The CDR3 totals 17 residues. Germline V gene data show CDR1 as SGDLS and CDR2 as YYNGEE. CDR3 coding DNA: TGTGCCAGCAGCGTCAACTACAACTCCCTACCTGGAAACACCATATATTTT. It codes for CASSVNYNSLPGNTIYF.

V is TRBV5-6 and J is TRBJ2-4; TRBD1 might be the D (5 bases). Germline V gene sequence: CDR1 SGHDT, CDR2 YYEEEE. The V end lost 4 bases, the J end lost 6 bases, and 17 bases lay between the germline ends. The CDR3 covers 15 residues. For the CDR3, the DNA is TGTGCCAGCAGCCCGGACCCGACAGAACCAAACATTCAGTACTTC. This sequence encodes CASSPDPTEPNIQYF.

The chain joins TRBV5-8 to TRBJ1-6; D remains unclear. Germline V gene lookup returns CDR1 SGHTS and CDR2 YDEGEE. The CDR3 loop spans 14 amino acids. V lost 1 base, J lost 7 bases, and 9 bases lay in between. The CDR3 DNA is TGTGCCAGCAGCTTGCGGGGTGTAAATTCACCCCTCCACTTT. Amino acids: CASSLRGVNSPLHF.

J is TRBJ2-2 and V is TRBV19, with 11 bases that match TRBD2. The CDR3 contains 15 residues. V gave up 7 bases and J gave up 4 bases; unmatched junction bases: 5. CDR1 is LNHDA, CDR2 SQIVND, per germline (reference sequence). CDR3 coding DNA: TGTGCCAGTAAAGGGACTAGCGGTTTCACCGGGGAGCTGTTTTTT. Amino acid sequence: CASKGTSGFTGELFF.

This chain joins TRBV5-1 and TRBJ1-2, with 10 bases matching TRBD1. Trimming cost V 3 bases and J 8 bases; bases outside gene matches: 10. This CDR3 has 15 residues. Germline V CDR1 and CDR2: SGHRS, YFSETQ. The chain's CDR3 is CASSSAFGQGEGYTF. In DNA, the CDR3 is TGCGCCAGCAGCTCTGCCTTCGGACAGGGGGAAGGCTACACCTTC.

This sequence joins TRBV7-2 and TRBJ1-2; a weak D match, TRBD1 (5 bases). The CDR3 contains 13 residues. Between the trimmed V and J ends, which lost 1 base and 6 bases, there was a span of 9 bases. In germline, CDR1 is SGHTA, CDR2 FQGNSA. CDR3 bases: TGTGCCAGCAGCTTAGGGGGCGCGGATGGCTACACCTTC. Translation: CASSLGGADGYTF.

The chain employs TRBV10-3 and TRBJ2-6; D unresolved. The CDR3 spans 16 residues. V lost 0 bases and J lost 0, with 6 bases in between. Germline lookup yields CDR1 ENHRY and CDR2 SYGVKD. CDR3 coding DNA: TGTGCCATCAGTGAGTCGAGAGTCTCTGGGGCCAACGTCCTGACTTTC. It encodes CAISESRVSGANVLTF.

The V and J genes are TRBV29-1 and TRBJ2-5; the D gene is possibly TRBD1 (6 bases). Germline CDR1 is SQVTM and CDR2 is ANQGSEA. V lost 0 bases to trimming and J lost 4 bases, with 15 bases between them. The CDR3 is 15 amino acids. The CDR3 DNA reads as TGCAGCGTTGAAGATCCGTCAGGGGCGCGAGAGACCCAGTACTTC. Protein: CSVEDPSGARETQYF.

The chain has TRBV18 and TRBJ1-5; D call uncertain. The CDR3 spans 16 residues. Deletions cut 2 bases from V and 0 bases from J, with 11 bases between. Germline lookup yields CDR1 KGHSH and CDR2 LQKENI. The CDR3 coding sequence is TGTGCCAGCTCACCAGGCAGTGCATATAGCAATCAGCCCCAGCATTTT. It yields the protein CASSPGSAYSNQPQHF.

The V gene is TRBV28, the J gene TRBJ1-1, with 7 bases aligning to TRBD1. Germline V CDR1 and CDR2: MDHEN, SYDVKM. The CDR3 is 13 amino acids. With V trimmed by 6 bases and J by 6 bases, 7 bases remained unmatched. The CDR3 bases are TGTGCCAGCAGAAGACAGGGTCGGGCTGAAGCTTTCTTT. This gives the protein CASRRQGRAEAFF.